The 26 T cell receptor beta chains below were found in one sample sequenced in a study of blood T cell repertoires in COVID-19. Measured with immunoSEQ multiplex PCR; TCRdb has only the in-frame clones, and not every one. The table includes about 110,000 clones, approximately 82% detected once. Specimen: peripheral blood. The receptors stem from a woman in her 70s with acute or convalescent COVID-19.

V is TRBV6-1 and J is TRBJ2-5; 11 nucleotides align to TRBD2. J lost 3 bases, V lost 4 bases, and 19 bases had no gene match. The CDR3 has 20 amino acids. Germline CDR1 is MNHNS and CDR2 is SASEGT. In DNA, the CDR3 is TGTGCCAGCAGTGGACGCTTTGGTAGCGGGAGGGCCGGTTCGAAAGAGACCCAGTACTTC. Translation: CASSGRFGSGRAGSKETQYF.

The chain joins TRBV28 to TRBJ2-1; maybe TRBD1 (6 bases). The CDR3 contains 15 residues. Germline V gene data show CDR1 as MDHEN and CDR2 as SYDVKM. Trimming took 6 bases from V and 4 from J, leaving 16 bases between them. Here the CDR3 DNA reads TGTGCCAGCAGGGGTGGGGGCGCGGGTTACAATGAGCAGTTCTTC. This encodes CASRGGGAGYNEQFF.

The gene calls are TRBV28 and TRBJ1-2; D remains ambiguous. V was trimmed by 3 bases and J by 0 bases, leaving 14 bases between them. CDR3 length: 16 residues. Per germline, CDR1 MDHEN and CDR2 SYDVKM. This CDR3 is CASSFRRREANYGYTF. The CDR3, as DNA: TGTGCCAGCAGTTTCCGTCGGAGGGAAGCTAACTATGGCTACACCTTC.

V is TRBV27 and J is TRBJ2-6; maybe TRBD2 (6 bases). The V gene's germline CDR1 is MNHEY and CDR2 SMNVEV (reference sequence). The CDR3 loop spans 18 amino acids. The V gene lost 3 bases and the J gene lost 2 bases, with 17 bases spanning the gap. CDR3 sequence reads: CASSFRRVGFTGANVLTF. The DNA for the CDR3 is TGTGCCAGCAGTTTTAGGAGGGTAGGTTTTACTGGGGCCAACGTCCTGACTTTC.

V gene TRBV11-2 combines with J gene TRBJ1-1; 8 nucleotides line up with TRBD1. V shed 5 bases and J 5 bases; nucleotides not matched to a gene: 7. Germline V gene lookup returns CDR1 SGHAT and CDR2 FQNNGV. CDR3 length equals 14 residues. CDR3 amino acids: CASSQPTGVTEAFF. The DNA of the CDR3 is TGTGCCAGCAGCCAACCGACAGGGGTGACTGAAGCTTTCTTT.

This chain uses TRBV24-1 with TRBJ2-5; 11 nucleotides align to TRBD2. With 3 bases clipped from V and 4 bases from J, the junction kept 9 bases outside the gene matches. CDR3 length: 17 amino acids. Germline V lookup: CDR1 KGHDR, CDR2 SFDVKD. The CDR3 sequence: CATSDATSGIRRETQYF. The CDR3 region has the DNA TGTGCCACCAGTGATGCGACTAGCGGGATAAGGAGAGAGACCCAGTACTTC.

This chain joins TRBV7-2 and TRBJ1-2, with a weak D call TRBD1 (6 bases). CDR1 is SGHTA, CDR2 FQGNSA, per germline. The germline V and J ends were trimmed by 4 bases and 5 bases, with 14 bases remaining between them. The CDR3 is made up of 14 amino acids. The CDR3 loop reads CASSYDGTPYGYTF. CDR3 nucleotide sequence: TGTGCCAGCAGCTATGACGGGACACCGTATGGCTACACCTTC. The full variable domain, completed using reference TRBV7-2 and TRBJ1-2, is GAGVSQSPSNKVTEKGKDVELRCDPISGHTALYWYRQSLGQGLEFLIYFQGNSAPDKSGLPSDRFSAERTGGSVSTLTIQRTQQEDSAVYLCASSYDGTPYGYTFGSGTRLTVV.

The chain carries TRBV7-3 and TRBJ2-1; 7 bases map to TRBD2. The CDR3 consists of 17 residues. J gave up 6 bases and V 2 bases, and 13 bases lay outside the gene matches. Germline loops: CDR1 SGHTA, CDR2 FQGTGA. This chain's CDR3 is CASSLWAQGGASNEQFF. In nucleotides, the CDR3 is TGTGCCAGCAGCTTATGGGCGCAGGGAGGGGCCAGCAATGAGCAGTTCTTC.

This clone was seen only once. V is TRBV2 and J is TRBJ1-5; no clear D gene. This CDR3 is built from 15 residues. The germline V gene encodes CDR1 SNHLY and CDR2 FYNNEI. The V end lost 2 bases, the J end lost 0 bases, and 8 bases lay between the germline ends. CDR3 sequence reads: CASSEHRHSNQPQHF. CDR3 DNA sequence: TGTGCCAGCAGTGAACACAGACATAGCAATCAGCCCCAGCATTTT.

J is TRBJ1-3 and V is TRBV27, with TRBD1 as a possible D gene (6 bases). Trimming took off 3 bases at V and 1 base at J, with 10 bases between the two ends. The CDR3 contains 15 residues. Germline V gene lookup returns CDR1 MNHEY and CDR2 SMNVEV (reference sequence). The CDR3: CASSLAQGSGNTIYF. The CDR3 DNA sequence: TGTGCCAGCAGTTTGGCCCAGGGGTCTGGAAACACCATATATTTT.

The chain recombines TRBV11-2 with TRBJ1-3; a possible D gene is TRBD1 (5 bases). In germline, CDR1 is SGHAT, CDR2 FQNNGV. Trimming pared 6 bases from V and 2 bases from J, leaving 14 bases between. The CDR3 contains 15 residues. CDR3 in amino acids: CASSRGRVPGNTIYF. In nucleotides, the CDR3 is TGTGCCAGCAGTCGGGGGAGGGTCCCTGGAAACACCATATATTTT.

This chain connects TRBV6-6 to TRBJ1-2, with 9 nucleotides matching TRBD1. CDR3 size: 15 residues. Germline CDR1 and CDR2: MNHNY and SVGAGI (reference sequence). The V and J ends lost 7 bases and 6 bases, in that order; junction bases with no gene match: 12. The DNA for the CDR3 is TGTGCCAGCACATTATCGGACAGGGGATCGAATGGCTACACCTTC. This encodes CASTLSDRGSNGYTF.

The gene calls are TRBV19 and TRBJ1-1, with D uncertain. This CDR3 has 14 amino acids. Trimming left V 5 bases short and J 1 base short, with 11 bases between. Germline-derived CDR1 and CDR2 are LNHDA and SQIVND (reference sequence). The chain's CDR3 is CASSLNHRNTEAFF. The DNA for the CDR3 is TGTGCCAGTAGTCTGAACCACAGGAACACTGAAGCTTTCTTT.

The V gene is TRBV18, the J gene TRBJ2-1; a weak D match, TRBD2 (6 bases). Germline-derived CDR1 and CDR2 are KGHSH and LQKENI. Trimming removed 6 bases at V and 3 bases at J, with 15 bases between. The CDR3 has 15 amino acids. The CDR3 sequence: CASSRTPEGYNEQFF. CDR3 coding DNA: TGTGCCAGCTCCCGTACGCCGGAGGGCTACAATGAGCAGTTCTTC.

The genes are TRBV2 and TRBJ2-1; unclear D gene. This CDR3 has 15 residues. The V end lost 4 bases, the J end lost 0 bases, and 10 bases lay between the germline ends. The germline V gene encodes CDR1 SNHLY and CDR2 FYNNEI. The CDR3 DNA follows: TGTGCCAGCAGTGCAAGGCGCGGCTCCTACAATGAGCAGTTCTTC. Translating it yields CASSARRGSYNEQFF.

The V and J genes are TRBV6-1 and TRBJ2-2; 12 bases line up with TRBD2. The CDR3 spans 15 residues. The germline CDR1 and CDR2 sequences are MNHNS and SASEGT. The V segment lost 6 bases and the J segment 6 bases; nucleotides outside the gene matches: 5. CDR3 sequence (DNA): TGTGCCAGCAGCTCGGGACTAGCGGGCCCCGGGGAGCTGTTTTTT. Its protein product is CASSSGLAGPGELFF.

The V gene is TRBV6-2 or TRBV6-3, the J gene TRBJ1-3; D is unclear. The CDR3 has 17 amino acids. The ends were cut back, 2 bases at V and 11 bases at J, with 25 bases in the middle. CDR1 is MNHEY, CDR2 SVGEGT, per germline. The CDR3, as DNA: TGTGCCAGCAGTTACAATTTCCGGCAGGCTACCTTTTCCTCCATATATTTT. Its protein product is CASSYNFRQATFSSIYF.

This rearrangement joins TRBV2 to TRBJ1-6; 9 nucleotides line up with TRBD1. Looked up from germline, CDR1 is SNHLY and CDR2 is FYNNEI. V lost 6 bases and J lost 3; bases outside the gene matches: 0. The CDR3 consists of 14 residues. This CDR3 reads CASRGQGYNSPLHF. CDR3 bases: TGTGCCAGCAGGGGACAGGGCTATAATTCACCCCTCCACTTT. The entire variable domain, with the rest obtained from reference TRBV2 and TRBJ1-6, is as follows: EPEVTQTPSHQVTQMGQEVILRCVPISNHLYFYWYRQILGQKVEFLVSFYNNEISEKSEIFDDQFSVERPDGSNFTLKIRSTKLEDSAMYFCASRGQGYNSPLHFGNGTRLTVT.

The chain couples TRBV28 to TRBJ1-5, with 7 bases aligning to TRBD1. CDR1 is MDHEN, CDR2 SYDVKM, per germline. V trimming: 5 bases; J trimming: 5 bases; junction bases outside the gene matches: 12. The CDR3 sequence is 16 residues long. The CDR3 sequence is CASSPSTGVGDQPQHF. CDR3 coding DNA: TGTGCCAGCAGTCCAAGTACAGGGGTCGGGGATCAGCCCCAGCATTTT.

The chain employs TRBV5-1 and TRBJ2-3, with TRBD2 as a possible D gene (6 bases). Per germline, CDR1 SGHRS and CDR2 YFSETQ. This CDR3 is 16 amino acids long. V was shortened by 6 bases and J by 1 base, with 18 bases between the two germline ends. The CDR3 here is CASKQIKASGTDTQYF. CDR3 nucleotide sequence: TGCGCCAGCAAACAGATTAAGGCTAGCGGCACAGATACGCAGTATTTT.

The rearrangement joins TRBV27 to TRBJ1-6; possibly TRBD1 for D (6 bases). Trimming shortened V by 5 bases and J by 4 bases, and 15 bases separated the two germline ends. Germline CDR1 is MNHEY and CDR2 is SMNVEV (reference sequence). The CDR3 runs to 16 residues. CDR3 DNA: TGTGCCAGCAGTGCCAAGGGGGTAGGTTATAATTCACCCCTCCACTTT. As protein: CASSAKGVGYNSPLHF.

This rearrangement joins TRBV7-2 to TRBJ2-1, with a tentative D call TRBD2 (6 bases). The CDR3 loop spans 16 amino acids. Per germline, CDR1 SGHTA and CDR2 FQGNSA. Trimming pared 4 bases from V and 8 bases from J, leaving 21 bases between. The CDR3 region has the DNA TGTGCCAGCAGCTCGTCGTCGGCGCGGGGTGGACATGAGCAGTTCTTC. It yields the protein CASSSSSARGGHEQFF. The full variable domain, its missing parts supplied by reference TRBV7-2 and TRBJ2-1, is GAGVSQSPSNKVTEKGKDVELRCDPISGHTALYWYRQSLGQGLEFLIYFQGNSAPDKSGLPSDRFSAERTGGSVSTLTIQRTQQEDSAVYLCASSSSSARGGHEQFFGPGTRLTVL.

This clone was seen a handful of times. This chain uses TRBV4-2 with TRBJ2-1; D perhaps matches TRBD2 (7 bases). V gave up 4 bases and J gave up 0 bases, with 13 bases separating them. CDR1 and CDR2 (germline): LGHNA, YNFKEQ. The CDR3 has 16 residues. The CDR3 sequence: CASSLHGGPSYNEQFF. The CDR3 DNA is TGTGCCAGCAGCCTGCACGGGGGGCCCTCCTACAATGAGCAGTTCTTC.

Of note for this clone: A read error may produce the germline difference seen at one junction end. The chain couples TRBV6-5 to TRBJ1-1; tentatively, D is TRBD1 (5 bases). CDR1 MNHEY and CDR2 SVGAGI come from the germline V gene. The CDR3 loop spans 11 amino acids. The CDR3 DNA is TGTGCCAGCAGAACCGCAGGGTATCATCACTTT. Its translation: CASRTAGYHHF.

The rearrangement joins TRBV29-1 to TRBJ1-2; D gene unclear. CDR3 size: 15 residues. The germline CDR1 and CDR2 sequences are SQVTM and ANQGSEA. The V and J ends lost 3 bases and 4 bases respectively, with 18 bases between them. CDR3 in amino acids: CSVDRFRQVPYGYTF. CDR3 in DNA: TGCAGCGTTGATAGGTTTAGGCAGGTTCCCTATGGCTACACCTTC. The full variable domain, completed using reference TRBV29-1 and TRBJ1-2, is SAVISQKPSRDICQRGTSLTIQCQVDSQVTMMFWYRQQPGQSLTLIATANQGSEATYESGFVIDKFPISRPNLTFSTLTVSNMSPEDSSIYLCSVDRFRQVPYGYTFGSGTRLTVV.

The chain employs TRBV3-1 (or the pseudogene TRBV3-2) and TRBJ1-1, with D perhaps TRBD1 (6 bases). CDR3 length: 13 amino acids. The ends were cut back, 3 bases at V and 1 base at J, with 6 bases in the middle. The germline V gene has CDR1 LGHDT and CDR2 YNNKEL (reference sequence). The CDR3 reads CASSQGQNTEAFF. DNA of the CDR3: TGTGCCAGCAGCCAGGGACAGAACACTGAAGCTTTCTTT.